This TCR beta chain was obtained from a study of radiation and T cells in renal cell carcinoma. At the level of the study: Nephrectomy followed 15 Gy stereotactic body radiation by 4 weeks.

Regarding time point: blood 2 weeks post-SBRT. Indicated treatment: 15 Gy SBRT to primary tumor, nephrectomy 4 weeks later. Radiation-treated patients gave blood at baseline, week 2 and week 4. The tumor was a clear cell renal cell carcinoma. Comment on this clone: No antigen is known for it.

Sequencing used immunoSEQ multiplex PCR; TCRdb keeps in-frame clones, though not all of them. The sample has 100,000 to 150,000 clones; roughly four fifths are singletons. Study results and limitations: Top tumor clonotypes rose in blood 2 weeks post-radiation, then contracted.

The sequencing used blood, collected from a patient whose treatment included radiotherapy and nephrectomy. The source is a man in his fifties or sixties with renal cell carcinoma.

The CDR3 here is CASSEMSAIITDTQYF. The CDR3 DNA reads as TGTGCCAGCAGTGAAATGTCGGCGATTATCACGGATACGCAGTATTTT. V usage is TRBV2 and J usage is TRBJ2-3; D is unresolved. V was cut by 2 bases and J by 6 bases, with 18 bases left in between. CDR3 size: 16 residues. Germline V gene sequence: CDR1 SNHLY, CDR2 FYNNEI.